Shown below are 29 T cell receptor beta chains from a single sample sequenced in a study of patients and donors after allogeneic stem cell transplantation. One entry per CDR3 protein, called by TCRdb with MiXCR from the RT-PCR reads. The data hold 80,000 to 90,000 distinct CDR3 sequences, with roughly 50% observed a single time. Sequences were obtained from blood, either unsorted or a sorted T cell fraction (not recorded which). The source is a human donor who was either an allogeneic HSCT recipient or a stem cell or donor lymphocyte infusion donor (not recorded which). It is not recorded whose cells these are; they may come from a transplant donor.

This clonotype has only a few counts. V gene TRBV6-2 or TRBV6-3 combines with J gene TRBJ1-2; D may be TRBD1 (6 bases). With 4 bases removed from V and 5 bases from J, the gap between germline ends came to 14 bases. The CDR3 runs to 14 residues. The V gene's germline CDR1 is MNHEY and CDR2 SVGEGT. This chain's CDR3 is CASSSDRALYGYTF. The CDR3 region has the DNA TGTGCCAGCAGTTCGGACAGAGCTCTTTATGGCTACACCTTC.

The V gene is TRBV27, the J gene TRBJ1-5; D gene uncertain. The V and J ends lost 0 bases and 5 bases respectively, with 5 bases between them. The CDR3 runs 13 residues. Germline CDR1 is MNHEY and CDR2 is SMNVEV (reference sequence). Written as DNA, the CDR3 is TGTGCCAGCAGTTTATCAGCGTATCAGCCCCAGCATTTT. It translates to CASSLSAYQPQHF.

This chain uses TRBV5-5 with TRBJ2-2, with 8 bases that match TRBD2. With 2 bases clipped from V and 4 bases from J, the junction kept 7 bases outside the gene matches. This CDR3 comprises 16 residues. The germline gives CDR1 SGHKS, CDR2 YYEKEE (reference sequence). Here the CDR3 reads CASSLGSGRVTGELFF. For the CDR3, the DNA is TGTGCCAGCAGCTTAGGGAGCGGGAGAGTCACCGGGGAGCTGTTTTTT.

The CDR3 here is CASSLLGQQTGYGYTF. The DNA for the CDR3 is TGTGCCAGCAGCTTGCTGGGACAGCAGACTGGCTATGGCTACACCTTC. The rearrangement joins TRBV5-5 to TRBJ1-2; 7 nucleotides match TRBD1. With V trimmed by 1 base and J by 4 bases, 10 bases remained unmatched. The CDR3 is 16 amino acids. In germline, CDR1 is SGHKS, CDR2 YYEKEE (reference sequence).

This clonotype was seen a single time. This chain links TRBV15 with TRBJ1-2; 8 bases are a match to TRBD1. From germline, CDR1 is LNHNV and CDR2 YYDKDF (reference sequence). This CDR3 spans 16 amino acids. Unmatched junction bases numbered 5, after V lost 0 bases and J lost 2 bases. The CDR3 DNA sequence: TGTGCCACCAGCAGAGATTTTAACAGGGGGAACTATGGCTACACCTTC. This codes for CATSRDFNRGNYGYTF.

The chain carries TRBV7-9 and TRBJ2-2, with D unresolved. Germline assignment: CDR1 SEHNR and CDR2 FQNEAQ (reference sequence). The CDR3 covers 13 residues. Trimming cost V 5 bases and J 8 bases, with 12 bases left between them. The CDR3 nucleotides read TGTGCCAGCAGCGAAAGGGCCGAAGGGGAGCTGTTTTTT. This codes for CASSERAEGELFF.

The gene calls are TRBV20-1 and TRBJ1-2; TRBD1 might be the D (5 bases). The V gene's germline CDR1 is DFQATT and CDR2 SNEGSKA (reference sequence). The CDR3 covers 13 residues. Trimming stripped 5 bases from V and 6 bases from J, with 16 bases between. CDR3 DNA sequence: TGCAGTGCTTCGCGACAGCTGGGGGATGGCTACACCTTC. This encodes CSASRQLGDGYTF.

This chain connects TRBV28 to TRBJ1-2, with TRBD1 identical over 7 bases. The CDR3 has 17 residues. From germline, CDR1 is MDHEN and CDR2 SYDVKM. Losses at the gene ends were 6 bases for V and 1 base for J; bases not matched to a gene: 14. Here the CDR3 reads CASSTAPGQQFNYGYTF. The CDR3 DNA follows: TGTGCCAGCAGCACCGCCCCGGGACAGCAATTTAACTATGGCTACACCTTC.

The CDR3 spells CASSYSAGTGYGAFF. The CDR3 nucleotides are TGTGCCAGCAGTTACTCTGCCGGGACAGGGTATGGAGCTTTCTTT. The chain uses TRBV6-5 and TRBJ1-1; 9 positions match TRBD1. The CDR3 has 15 amino acids. Germline V lookup: CDR1 MNHEY, CDR2 SVGAGI. The V and J ends lost 0 bases and 10 bases, in that order; junction bases with no gene match: 9.

The chain couples TRBV7-3 to TRBJ1-1, with D unclear. The CDR3 length is 19 residues. V shed 2 bases and J shed 4 bases, with 26 bases lying between them. The germline V gene has CDR1 SGHTA and CDR2 FQGTGA. CDR3 sequence: CASSLYGGVRIGDGTEAFF. DNA of the CDR3: TGTGCCAGCAGCTTATACGGCGGCGTCCGAATTGGGGATGGCACTGAAGCTTTCTTT. Based on the CDR3 plus reference TRBV7-3 and TRBJ1-1, the full variable domain is GAGVSQTPSNKVTEKGKYVELRCDPISGHTALYWYRQSLGQGPEFLIYFQGTGAADDSGLPNDRFFAVRPEGSVSTLKIQRTERGDSAVYLCASSLYGGVRIGDGTEAFFGQGTRLTVV.

This clonotype has just a few counts. V usage is TRBV28 and J usage is TRBJ1-1; 7 bases line up with TRBD1. The germline V gene encodes CDR1 MDHEN and CDR2 SYDVKM. The CDR3 extends over 12 amino acids. The ends lost 6 bases at V and 7 bases at J; junction bases unmatched: 5. The CDR3 sequence: CASSLDRDEAFF. The DNA of the CDR3 is TGTGCCAGCAGCCTTGACAGGGATGAAGCTTTCTTT.

The chain couples TRBV4-2 to TRBJ1-5; D perhaps matches TRBD1 (6 bases). Trimming took 2 bases from V and 4 from J, leaving 15 bases between them. The CDR3 is made up of 16 amino acids. Germline assignment: CDR1 LGHNA and CDR2 YNFKEQ. The CDR3 DNA sequence: TGTGCCAGCAGCCAATGGGAACAGGGTGGAAATCAGCCCCAGCATTTT. This codes for CASSQWEQGGNQPQHF.

This clonotype was counted a single time. The chain links TRBV28 to TRBJ2-1; the D gene could be TRBD1 or TRBD2 (5 bases each). From germline, CDR1 is MDHEN and CDR2 SYDVKM. The V gene lost 7 bases and the J gene lost 3 bases, with 7 bases spanning the gap. This CDR3 region has 12 residues. CDR3 amino acids: CASTGSYNEQFF. The DNA of the CDR3 is TGTGCCAGCACAGGGAGCTACAATGAGCAGTTCTTC.

The rearrangement uses TRBV29-1 and TRBJ1-1; TRBD1 aligns across 8 bases. CDR3 length equals 14 residues. The V and J ends lost 4 bases and 7 bases, in that order; junction bases with no gene match: 11. Germline V gene sequence: CDR1 SQVTM, CDR2 ANQGSEA. DNA of the CDR3: TGCAGCGTTGCCCGGACAGGGATTAATGATGAAGCTTTCTTT. Translating it yields CSVARTGINDEAFF.

This clonotype was seen just once. The genes are TRBV4-2 and TRBJ1-2; the D gene is possibly TRBD1 (6 bases). The CDR3 sequence is 15 residues long. V was pared by 0 bases and J by 6 bases, with 14 bases between. Germline V gives CDR1 LGHNA, CDR2 YNFKEQ. The CDR3, as DNA: TGTGCCAGCAGCCAAGACCCCGGGGGCGAAGATGGCTACACCTTC. Its protein is CASSQDPGGEDGYTF.

The V call is TRBV12-3 or TRBV12-4, the J call TRBJ2-7; D is uncertain. Trimming pared 4 bases from V and 2 bases from J, leaving 12 bases between. The CDR3 sequence is 14 residues long. The CDR3 DNA reads TGTGCCAGCAGTTGGCACAGTGGAACCTACGAGCAGTACTTC. Its protein is CASSWHSGTYEQYF.

The rearrangement uses TRBV12-3 or TRBV12-4 and TRBJ2-1, with 7 bases identical to TRBD2. The trim removed 4 bases at V and 3 bases at J, leaving 3 bases unmatched. This CDR3 has 14 amino acids. This CDR3 is CASSSLAVYNEQFF. For the CDR3, the DNA is TGTGCCAGCAGTTCCCTAGCGGTCTACAATGAGCAGTTCTTC.

The chain couples TRBV3-1 to TRBJ1-2, with 8 nucleotides matching TRBD1. The CDR3 has 16 residues. Germline lookup yields CDR1 LGHDT and CDR2 YNNKEL (reference sequence). V lost 4 bases and J lost 2; bases outside the gene matches: 9. The DNA of the CDR3 is TGTGCCAGCAGCCCGGACACAGGGGGTAACAACTATGGCTACACCTTC. This gives the protein CASSPDTGGNNYGYTF.

J is TRBJ1-5 and V is TRBV20-1, with D possibly TRBD1 on 6 matching bases. The ends were cut back, 0 bases at V and 3 bases at J, with 15 bases in the middle. Germline lookup yields CDR1 DFQATT and CDR2 SNEGSKA (reference sequence). The CDR3 spans 16 residues. The CDR3 loop is CSAREWRTAFNQPQHF. The DNA of the CDR3 is TGCAGTGCTAGAGAATGGAGGACAGCCTTCAATCAGCCCCAGCATTTT.

The DNA of the CDR3 is TGCGCCAGCAGCCACGGACCTCTACCGAACACCGGGGAGCTGTTTTTT. Its protein product is CASSHGPLPNTGELFF. V and J are TRBV5-1 and TRBJ2-2, with unresolved D. This CDR3 comprises 16 residues. Germline V CDR1 and CDR2: SGHRS, YFSETQ. Trimming shortened V by 4 bases and J by 0 bases, and 13 bases separated the two germline ends.

Only a few counts were recorded for this clonotype. This chain joins TRBV27 and TRBJ1-1, with 9 bases fitting TRBD1. Germline V gene lookup returns CDR1 MNHEY and CDR2 SMNVEV (reference sequence). The CDR3 loop spans 18 amino acids. J lost 5 bases, V lost 4 bases, and 17 bases had no gene match. CDR3 region: CASSSHPSTGGIVTEAFF. CDR3 DNA: TGTGCCAGCAGTTCCCATCCCTCGACAGGGGGGATTGTTACTGAAGCTTTCTTT.

The chain combines TRBV20-1 with TRBJ1-2; D not resolved. Germline-derived CDR1 and CDR2 are DFQATT and SNEGSKA (reference sequence). Trimming removed 3 bases at V and 5 bases at J, with 13 bases between. This CDR3 has 13 residues. The CDR3 loop is CSARVNRAYGYTF. In nucleotides, the CDR3 is TGCAGTGCTAGGGTCAACCGGGCTTATGGCTACACCTTC.

This clonotype was seen a few times. V usage is TRBV10-3 and J usage is TRBJ1-1; 7 bases align to TRBD1. Losses at the gene ends were 8 bases for V and 0 bases for J; bases not matched to a gene: 9. Germline lookup yields CDR1 ENHRY and CDR2 SYGVKD. This CDR3 is built from 15 residues. The CDR3 loop reads CAIHDRDSMNTEAFF. In DNA, the CDR3 is TGTGCCATCCATGACAGGGATTCCATGAACACTGAAGCTTTCTTT.

This chain links TRBV20-1 with TRBJ1-2; D is unresolved. This CDR3 is 14 amino acids long. The germline V gene encodes CDR1 DFQATT and CDR2 SNEGSKA (reference sequence). The V gene lost 3 bases and the J gene lost 4 bases, with 15 bases spanning the gap. In nucleotides, the CDR3 is TGCAGTGCTAGTCGGCAGGAGTACGCCTATGGCTACACCTTC. Encoded protein: CSASRQEYAYGYTF.

The rearrangement links TRBV12-5 to TRBJ1-5, with TRBD1 as a possible D gene (6 bases). Trimming pared 5 bases from V and 9 bases from J, leaving 23 bases between. Germline assignment: CDR1 LGHNT and CDR2 FRNRAP. This CDR3 has 16 amino acids. The CDR3 bases are TGTGCTAGTGGTCCGTTAGGGCACCGGGACATAGGGCCCCAGCATTTT. Its protein is CASGPLGHRDIGPQHF. The full variable domain, its missing parts supplied by reference TRBV12-5 and TRBJ1-5, is DARVTQTPRHKVTEMGQEVTMRCQPILGHNTVFWYRQTMMQGLELLAYFRNRAPLDDSGMPKDRFSAEMPDATLATLKIQPSEPRDSAVYFCASGPLGHRDIGPQHFGDGTRLSIL.

Worth noting for this clonotype: This may come from a read error, since a much larger clone is one base off. The chain recombines TRBV21-1 with TRBJ1-1; the table calls TRBD1, which could not be checked here. TRBV21-1 is tagged as a pseudogene. This CDR3 comprises 13 residues. For the CDR3, the DNA is TGTGCCAGCAGTCCCCACAGGGGCACTGAAGCTTTCTTT. It codes for CASSPHRGTEAFF.

V usage is TRBV11-2 and J usage is TRBJ2-3; the D is unclear. The CDR3 loop spans 13 amino acids. V was cut by 4 bases and J by 1 base, with 6 bases left in between. In germline, CDR1 is SGHAT, CDR2 FQNNGV. The CDR3 DNA sequence: TGTGCCAGCAGCTCGCCCGGCACAGATACGCAGTATTTT. The encoded protein is CASSSPGTDTQYF.

This clonotype was seen only once. The chain recombines TRBV20-1 with TRBJ2-2; tentative D call: TRBD2 (5 bases). This CDR3 contains 17 residues. Per germline, CDR1 DFQATT and CDR2 SNEGSKA (reference sequence). V lost 0 bases, J lost 6 bases, and 20 bases lay in between. As DNA, the CDR3 is TGCAGTGCTAGAGATCTCGGCCCGAGGGCTATTGCCGGGGAGCTGTTTTTT. This sequence encodes CSARDLGPRAIAGELFF.

The V and J genes are TRBV4-3 and TRBJ1-1; D may be TRBD1 (5 bases). The germline gives CDR1 LGHNA, CDR2 YSLEER. V shed 5 bases and J shed 1 base, with 17 bases lying between them. This CDR3 has 16 residues. In DNA form, the CDR3 reads TGCGCCAGCAGCAGTTTCAGCGGGGGAACGAACACTGAAGCTTTCTTT. This gives the protein CASSSFSGGTNTEAFF.